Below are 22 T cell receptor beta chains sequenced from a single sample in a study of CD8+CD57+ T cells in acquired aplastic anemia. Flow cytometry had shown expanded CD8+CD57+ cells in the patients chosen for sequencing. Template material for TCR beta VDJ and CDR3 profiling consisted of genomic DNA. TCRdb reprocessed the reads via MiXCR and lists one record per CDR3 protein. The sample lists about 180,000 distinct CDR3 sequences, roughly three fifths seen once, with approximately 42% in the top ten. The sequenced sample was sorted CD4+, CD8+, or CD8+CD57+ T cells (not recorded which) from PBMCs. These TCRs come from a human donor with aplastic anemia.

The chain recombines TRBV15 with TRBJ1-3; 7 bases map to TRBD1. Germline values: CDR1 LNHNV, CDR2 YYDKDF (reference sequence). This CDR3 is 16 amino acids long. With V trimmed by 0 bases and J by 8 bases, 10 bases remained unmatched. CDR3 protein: CATSREVRQGEDTIYF. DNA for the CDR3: TGTGCCACCAGCAGAGAGGTCAGACAGGGCGAAGACACCATATATTTT.

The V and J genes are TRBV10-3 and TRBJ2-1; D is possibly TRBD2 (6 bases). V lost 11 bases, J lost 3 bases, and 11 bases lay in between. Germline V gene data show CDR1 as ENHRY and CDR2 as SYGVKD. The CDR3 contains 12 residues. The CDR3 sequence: CASGTFYNEQFF. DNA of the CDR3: TGTGCCTCAGGGACTTTCTACAATGAGCAGTTCTTC.

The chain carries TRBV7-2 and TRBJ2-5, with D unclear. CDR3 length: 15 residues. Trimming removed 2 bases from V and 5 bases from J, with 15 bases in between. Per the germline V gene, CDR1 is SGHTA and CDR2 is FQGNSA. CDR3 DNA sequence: TGTGCCAGCAGCTTACTATCGGCCCCAAGGGAGACCCAGTACTTC. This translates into CASSLLSAPRETQYF.

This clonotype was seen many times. The DNA for the CDR3 is TGTGCCAGCAGCCTCCGGGACAGTTCCTACGAGCAGTACTTC. Translating it yields CASSLRDSSYEQYF. This chain uses TRBV5-8 with TRBJ2-7; TRBD1 aligns across 7 bases. V lost 4 bases to trimming and J lost 1 base; unmatched junction nucleotides: 5. Germline V lookup: CDR1 SGHTS, CDR2 YDEGEE. The CDR3 loop spans 14 amino acids.

CDR3 amino acids: CASSYIGTSAYNEQFF. The CDR3 nucleotides read TGTGCCAGCAGCTATATAGGGACTAGCGCCTACAATGAGCAGTTCTTC. The rearrangement uses TRBV7-6 and TRBJ2-1, with 10 bases aligning to TRBD2. V shed 4 bases, J shed 2 bases, and the junction held 5 bases outside the gene matches. The germline V gene has CDR1 SGHVS and CDR2 FNYEAQ. The CDR3 has 16 amino acids.

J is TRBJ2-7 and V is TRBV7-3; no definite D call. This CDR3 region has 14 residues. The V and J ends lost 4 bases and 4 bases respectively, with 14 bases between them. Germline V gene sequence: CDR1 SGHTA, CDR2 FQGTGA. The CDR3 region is CASSSWTRAYEQYF. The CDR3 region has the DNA TGTGCCAGCAGCTCCTGGACCCGGGCGTACGAGCAGTACTTC.

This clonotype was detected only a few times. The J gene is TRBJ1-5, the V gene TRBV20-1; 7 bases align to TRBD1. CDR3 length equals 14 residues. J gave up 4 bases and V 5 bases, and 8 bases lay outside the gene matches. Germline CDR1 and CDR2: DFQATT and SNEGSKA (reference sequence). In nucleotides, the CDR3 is TGCAGTGCTGGGACAGCAAACTCGAATCAGCCCCAGCATTTT. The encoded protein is CSAGTANSNQPQHF.

CDR3 residues: CSARQDDGDRDYGYTF. For the CDR3, the DNA is TGCAGTGCTAGACAAGACGACGGGGACAGGGACTATGGCTACACCTTC. The rearrangement joins TRBV20-1 to TRBJ1-2; 9 bases agree with TRBD1. Germline V gene data show CDR1 as DFQATT and CDR2 as SNEGSKA (reference sequence). This CDR3 region has 16 residues. After removal of 2 bases from V and 3 bases from J, the junction contained 10 bases not matched to a gene.

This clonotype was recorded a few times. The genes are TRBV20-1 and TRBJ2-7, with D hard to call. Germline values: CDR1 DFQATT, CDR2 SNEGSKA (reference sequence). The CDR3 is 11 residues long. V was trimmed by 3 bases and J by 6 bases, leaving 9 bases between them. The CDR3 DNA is TGCAGTGCTAGTTCCCTCCGCGAGCAGTACTTC. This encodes CSASSLREQYF.

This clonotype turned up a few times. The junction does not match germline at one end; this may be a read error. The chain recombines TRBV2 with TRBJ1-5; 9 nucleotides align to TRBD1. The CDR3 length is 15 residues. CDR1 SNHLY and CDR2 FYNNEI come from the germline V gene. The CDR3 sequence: CAISQGQGGAQPQHF. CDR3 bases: TGTGCCATCAGTCAGGGACAGGGCGGGGCTCAGCCCCAGCATTTT.

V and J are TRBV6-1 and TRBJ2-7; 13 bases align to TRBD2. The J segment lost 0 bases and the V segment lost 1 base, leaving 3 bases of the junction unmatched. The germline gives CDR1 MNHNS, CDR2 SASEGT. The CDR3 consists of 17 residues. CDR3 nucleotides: TGTGCCAGCAGTGAAGGGACTAGCGGGAGAAGCTCCTACGAGCAGTACTTC. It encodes CASSEGTSGRSSYEQYF.

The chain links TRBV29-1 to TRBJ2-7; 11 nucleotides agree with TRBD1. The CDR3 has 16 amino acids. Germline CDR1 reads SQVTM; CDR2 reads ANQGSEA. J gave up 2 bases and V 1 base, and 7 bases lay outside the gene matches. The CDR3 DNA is TGCAGCGTTGAAGTAGCTGGACAGGGGGCCACCTACGAGCAGTACTTC. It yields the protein CSVEVAGQGATYEQYF.

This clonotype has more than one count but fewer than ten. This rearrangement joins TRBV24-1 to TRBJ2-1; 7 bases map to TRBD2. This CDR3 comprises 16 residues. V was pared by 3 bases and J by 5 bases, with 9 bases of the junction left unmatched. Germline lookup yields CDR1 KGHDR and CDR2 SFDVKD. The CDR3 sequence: CATSDGGRAVDNEQFF. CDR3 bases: TGTGCCACCAGTGATGGAGGGAGGGCGGTCGACAATGAGCAGTTCTTC.

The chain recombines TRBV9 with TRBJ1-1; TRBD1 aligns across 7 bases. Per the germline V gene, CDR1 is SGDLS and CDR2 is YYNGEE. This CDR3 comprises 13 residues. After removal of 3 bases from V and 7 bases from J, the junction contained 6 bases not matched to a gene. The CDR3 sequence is CASSALRDSEAFF. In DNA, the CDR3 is TGTGCCAGCAGCGCATTAAGGGACAGTGAAGCTTTCTTT.

CDR3 region: CASTLGRGVGSPLHF. The CDR3 bases are TGTGCCAGCACTCTCGGCCGGGGAGTCGGTTCACCCCTCCACTTT. The chain is built from TRBV7-2 and TRBJ1-6; the D is unclear. Germline V gene sequence: CDR1 SGHTA, CDR2 FQGNSA. The CDR3 loop spans 15 amino acids. The ends were cut back, 7 bases at V and 9 bases at J, with 19 bases in the middle.

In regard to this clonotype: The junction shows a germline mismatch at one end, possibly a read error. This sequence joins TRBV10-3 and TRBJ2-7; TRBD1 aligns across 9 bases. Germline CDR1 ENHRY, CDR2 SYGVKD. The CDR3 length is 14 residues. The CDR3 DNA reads TGTGCCACAAACCGGGACAGGGCTTCCTCCGAGCAGTACTTC. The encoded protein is CATNRDRASSEQYF.

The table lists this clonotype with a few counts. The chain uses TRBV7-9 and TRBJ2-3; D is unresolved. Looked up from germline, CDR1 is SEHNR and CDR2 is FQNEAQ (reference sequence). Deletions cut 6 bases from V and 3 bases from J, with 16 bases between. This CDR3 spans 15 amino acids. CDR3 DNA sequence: TGTGCCAGCAGTTCGGACCCCCCTCGGACAGATACGCAGTATTTT. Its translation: CASSSDPPRTDTQYF.

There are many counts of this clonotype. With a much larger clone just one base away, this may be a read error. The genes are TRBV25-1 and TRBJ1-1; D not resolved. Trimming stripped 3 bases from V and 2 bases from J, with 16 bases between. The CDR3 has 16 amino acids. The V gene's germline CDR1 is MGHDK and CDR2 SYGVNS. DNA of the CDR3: TGTGCCAGCAGTGAGGGCCGGGCTTTACGCAACACTGAAGCTTTCTTT. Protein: CASSEGRALRNTEAFF.

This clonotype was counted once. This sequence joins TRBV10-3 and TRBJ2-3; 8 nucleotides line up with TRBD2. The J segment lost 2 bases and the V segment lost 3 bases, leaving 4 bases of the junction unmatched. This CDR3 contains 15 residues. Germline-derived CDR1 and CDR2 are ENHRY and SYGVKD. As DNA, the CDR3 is TGTGCCATCAGTGAACGGGGGGGACACACAGATACGCAGTATTTT. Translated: CAISERGGHTDTQYF.

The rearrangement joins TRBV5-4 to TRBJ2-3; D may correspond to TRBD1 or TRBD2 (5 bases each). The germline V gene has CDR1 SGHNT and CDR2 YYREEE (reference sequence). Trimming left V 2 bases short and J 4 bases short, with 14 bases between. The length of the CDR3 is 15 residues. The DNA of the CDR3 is TGTGCCAGCAGCTTTGAGGGGACGAAAGCAGATACGCAGTATTTT. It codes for CASSFEGTKADTQYF. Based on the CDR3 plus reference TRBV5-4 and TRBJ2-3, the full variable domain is ETGVTQSPTHLIKTRGQQVTLRCSSQSGHNTVSWYQQALGQGPQFIFQYYREEENGRGNFPPRFSGLQFPNYSSELNVNALELDDSALYLCASSFEGTKADTQYFGPGTRLTVL.

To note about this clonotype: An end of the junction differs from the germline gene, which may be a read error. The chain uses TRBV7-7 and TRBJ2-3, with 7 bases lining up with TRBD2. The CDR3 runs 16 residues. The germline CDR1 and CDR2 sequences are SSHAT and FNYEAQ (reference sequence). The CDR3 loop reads CASSLDGGGITDTQYF. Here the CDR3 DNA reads TGTGCTAGCAGCTTAGATGGCGGGGGAATCACAGATACGCAGTATTTT.

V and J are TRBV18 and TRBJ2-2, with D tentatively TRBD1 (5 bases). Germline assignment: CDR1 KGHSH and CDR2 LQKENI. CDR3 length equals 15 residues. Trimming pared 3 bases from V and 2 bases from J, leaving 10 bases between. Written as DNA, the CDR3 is TGTGCCAGCTCACCCCCGGACACAAACACCGGGGAGCTGTTTTTT. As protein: CASSPPDTNTGELFF.